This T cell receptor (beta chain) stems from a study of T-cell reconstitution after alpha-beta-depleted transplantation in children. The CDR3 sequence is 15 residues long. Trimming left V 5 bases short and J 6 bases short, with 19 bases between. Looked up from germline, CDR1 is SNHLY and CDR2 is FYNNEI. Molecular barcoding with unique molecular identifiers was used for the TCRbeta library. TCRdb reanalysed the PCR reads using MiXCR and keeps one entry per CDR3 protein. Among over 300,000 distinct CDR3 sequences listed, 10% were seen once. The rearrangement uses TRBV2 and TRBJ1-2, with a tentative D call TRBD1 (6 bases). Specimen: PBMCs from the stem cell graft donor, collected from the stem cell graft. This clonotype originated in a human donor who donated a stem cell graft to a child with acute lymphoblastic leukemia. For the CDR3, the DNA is TGTGCCAGCAGTCGGGACAAATTGGTGTTCGATGGCTACACCTTC. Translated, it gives CASSRDKLVFDGYTF.